This TCR beta chain was sequenced for a study of blood T cell repertoires in COVID-19. Per the original data handling: By means of reference gene primer amplification, nucleated cell counts were estimated. Generated by immunoSEQ multiplex PCR, the TCRdb table keeps only in-frame clones and is missing some. The V and J calls and clone size are taken from that table; D and trimming were inferred from the DNA. The data show around 80,000 clones, with 83% seen just once and roughly 32% held by the top ten. CDR3 size: 15 residues. Trimming removed 6 bases from V and 1 base from J; junction bases left unmatched: 5. Germline V gene data show CDR1 as LNHDA and CDR2 as SQIVND (reference sequence).

The clonotype originates from a woman over 75 with acute or convalescent COVID-19. The source material was peripheral blood. The chain uses TRBV19 and TRBJ1-5; 8 nucleotides match TRBD1. CDR3 in DNA: TGTGCCAGTAGCGACAGGGGCCTAAGCAATCAGCCCCAGCATTTT. It translates to CASSDRGLSNQPQHF.